Each of the 22 T cell receptor beta chains below was sequenced from the same sample in a study of CD8+ T cells in alopecia areata. Noted treatment: oral pan-JAK inhibitor, 5-10 mg twice daily. Extracted from the samples, RNA was reverse transcribed into cDNA to serve as the sequencing template. Measured with immunoSEQ multiplex PCR; TCRdb has only the in-frame clones, and not every one. The sample gives fewer than 250,000 clones, approximately 56% of which show up once; 0.69% is in the top ten. The sequencing here drew on CD4+ T cells sorted from blood, taken at week 4, from a patient treated with tofacitinib. These receptors all stem from a human donor with alopecia areata.

V is TRBV2 and J is TRBJ2-3; D ambiguous. Trimming removed 4 bases from V and 2 bases from J, with 13 bases in between. CDR1 and CDR2 from the germline V gene are SNHLY and FYNNEI. The CDR3 is 15 residues long. This chain's CDR3 is CASSVYEIATDTQYF. CDR3 nucleotide sequence: TGTGCCAGCAGTGTGTACGAGATCGCCACAGATACGCAGTATTTT.

The V and J genes are TRBV29-1 and TRBJ2-1; no firm D call. Germline loops: CDR1 SQVTM, CDR2 ANQGSEA. Trimming took off 1 base at V and 1 base at J, with 11 bases between the two ends. This CDR3 is built from 15 residues. The CDR3 nucleotides are TGCAGCGTTGAAGGCCGGCCGGATTCCTACAATGAGCAGTTCTTC. Translation: CSVEGRPDSYNEQFF.

The chain couples TRBV9 to TRBJ2-5; the D gene is possibly TRBD1 (6 bases). The CDR3 runs to 15 residues. Trimming left V 3 bases short and J 5 bases short, with 17 bases between. Germline V lookup: CDR1 SGDLS, CDR2 YYNGEE. CDR3 coding DNA: TGTGCCAGCAGCGCAAGCGACAGGCGGGTTGAGACCCAGTACTTC. Protein product: CASSASDRRVETQYF.

In its sample, this clone was seen a few times. This chain joins TRBV11-1 and TRBJ2-5; maybe TRBD2 (6 bases). Trimming pared 5 bases from V and 5 bases from J, leaving 21 bases between. The CDR3 spans 16 residues. Germline V gives CDR1 SGHAT, CDR2 FQDESV (reference sequence). CDR3 residues: CASSPKRLGHLETQYF. CDR3 DNA: TGTGCCAGCAGCCCGAAGAGACTAGGACACTTGGAGACCCAGTACTTC.

V and J are TRBV5-1 and TRBJ2-5; 7 bases align to TRBD1. There are 14 residues in the CDR3. The germline V gene has CDR1 SGHRS and CDR2 YFSETQ. The V and J ends lost 0 bases and 5 bases, in that order; junction bases with no gene match: 4. In DNA form, the CDR3 reads TGCGCCAGCAGCTTGGTACAGGGGTCCGAGACCCAGTACTTC. Translation: CASSLVQGSETQYF.

This chain joins TRBV27 and TRBJ1-2; no firm D call. The CDR3 has 13 residues. Between the trimmed V and J ends, which lost 5 bases and 5 bases, there was a span of 12 bases. From germline, CDR1 is MNHEY and CDR2 SMNVEV (reference sequence). CDR3 loop: CASSPTLGYGYTF. The CDR3 DNA follows: TGTGCCAGCAGTCCGACGTTGGGGTATGGCTACACCTTC.

The genes are TRBV7-8 and TRBJ2-1; D might be TRBD1 (6 bases). V lost 4 bases and J 4 bases, leaving 11 bases between the germline ends. Germline CDR1 reads SGHVS; CDR2 reads FQNEAQ. The CDR3 runs to 14 residues. The CDR3 bases are TGTGCCAGCAGCTCCGGACAGACGTACAATGAGCAGTTCTTC. It specifies CASSSGQTYNEQFF. Based on the CDR3 plus reference TRBV7-8 and TRBJ2-1, the full variable domain is GAGVSQSPRYKVAKRGQDVALRCDPISGHVSLFWYQQALGQGPEFLTYFQNEAQLDKSGLPSDRFFAERPEGSVSTLKIQRTQQEDSAVYLCASSSGQTYNEQFFGPGTRLTVL.

V gene TRBV28 combines with J gene TRBJ1-2; D possibly corresponds to TRBD1 (5 bases). The CDR3 length is 13 residues. Germline V gene data show CDR1 as MDHEN and CDR2 as SYDVKM. Deletions cut 8 bases from V and 8 bases from J, with 18 bases between. The CDR3 here is CASRMGTALGYTF. The CDR3 region has the DNA TGTGCCAGCCGCATGGGGACGGCGCTGGGCTACACCTTC.

The chain uses TRBV29-1 and TRBJ1-2, with 9 nucleotides matching TRBD1. The CDR3 totals 13 residues. J was trimmed by 4 bases and V by 6 bases; bases with no gene match: 6. Germline assignment: CDR1 SQVTM and CDR2 ANQGSEA. CDR3 region: CSVPPGQGYGYTF. Here the CDR3 DNA reads TGCAGCGTGCCCCCGGGACAGGGCTATGGCTACACCTTC.

J is TRBJ2-5 and V is TRBV28; 13 bases are a match to TRBD2. There are 15 residues in the CDR3. Germline trimming cut 6 bases from V and 4 bases from J; bases unmatched to any gene: 5. Germline V gene data show CDR1 as MDHEN and CDR2 as SYDVKM. CDR3 loop: CASSRGTSGTETQYF. Written as DNA, the CDR3 is TGTGCCAGCAGCAGGGGGACTAGCGGGACAGAGACCCAGTACTTC.

This clone was seen a few times. V is TRBV5-1 and J is TRBJ1-3; D might be TRBD1 (5 bases). Germline V lookup: CDR1 SGHRS, CDR2 YFSETQ. This CDR3 contains 14 residues. With 0 bases removed from V and 7 bases from J, the gap between germline ends came to 11 bases. The CDR3 nucleotides are TGCGCCAGCAGCTTGGGGGACGGCCGCAACACCATATATTTT. Encoded protein: CASSLGDGRNTIYF.

This rearrangement joins TRBV7-9 to TRBJ2-4; 8 bases match TRBD2. This CDR3 region has 14 residues. With 6 bases clipped from V and 15 bases from J, the junction kept 16 bases outside the gene matches. Germline-derived CDR1 and CDR2 are SEHNR and FQNEAQ (reference sequence). The CDR3 is CASRTDRWERELYF. The CDR3 nucleotides are TGTGCCAGCAGGACCGACCGATGGGAGCGGGAGTTGTACTTC. The full variable domain, its missing parts supplied by reference TRBV7-9 and TRBJ2-4, is DTGVSQNPRHKITKRGQNVTFRCDPISEHNRLYWYRQTLGQGPEFLTYFQNEAQLEKSRLLSDRFSAERPKGSFSTLEIQRTEQGDSAMYLCASRTDRWERELYFGAGTRLSVL.

The chain employs TRBV2 and TRBJ2-2; 10 bases match TRBD2. The CDR3 sequence is 14 residues long. J lost 1 base, V lost 7 bases, and 0 bases had no gene match. The germline V gene has CDR1 SNHLY and CDR2 FYNNEI. CDR3: CASTSGRNTGELFF. CDR3 DNA sequence: TGTGCCAGCACTAGCGGGAGGAACACCGGGGAGCTGTTTTTT.

This clone was seen only a few times. The chain links TRBV29-1 to TRBJ2-5; D ambiguous. V was trimmed by 3 bases and J by 3 bases, leaving 8 bases between them. The V gene's germline CDR1 is SQVTM and CDR2 ANQGSEA. The CDR3 totals 12 residues. CDR3 nucleotide sequence: TGCAGCGTTGACCGCAGCAAAGAGACCCAGTACTTC. This encodes CSVDRSKETQYF.

This clone was observed once. The genes are TRBV5-4 and TRBJ2-3, with D unclear. CDR3 size: 14 residues. V was trimmed by 0 bases and J by 2 bases, leaving 7 bases between them. CDR1 and CDR2 from the germline V gene are SGHNT and YYREEE (reference sequence). The CDR3 region is CASSLASFTDTQYF. The CDR3 DNA reads TGTGCCAGCAGCTTGGCCAGTTTCACAGATACGCAGTATTTT.

CDR3 sequence: CASSNSNTGELFF. The CDR3 DNA follows: TGCGCCAGCAGCAATTCGAACACCGGGGAGCTGTTTTTT. J is TRBJ2-2 and V is TRBV5-1; D not resolved. V was clipped by 4 bases and J by 0 bases, with 4 bases between them. The germline V gene has CDR1 SGHRS and CDR2 YFSETQ. There are 13 residues in the CDR3.

This chain uses TRBV5-4 with TRBJ2-7, with 13 bases that match TRBD2. Looked up from germline, CDR1 is SGHNT and CDR2 is YYREEE (reference sequence). The V gene end was trimmed by 3 bases and the J gene end by 5 bases; junction bases not matched to a gene: 8. The CDR3 is made up of 16 amino acids. The CDR3 nucleotides read TGTGCCAGCAGCTCTCGGAGGACTAGCGGGAGTGACGAGCAGTACTTC. Translated, it gives CASSSRRTSGSDEQYF.

This clone was seen only once. CDR3 residues: CASSVVWNGELFF. The CDR3 DNA follows: TGTGCCAGCAGCGTAGTATGGAACGGGGAGCTGTTTTTT. The chain uses TRBV9 and TRBJ2-2; D ambiguous. This CDR3 is built from 13 residues. The V gene's germline CDR1 is SGDLS and CDR2 YYNGEE. V lost 0 bases to trimming and J lost 7 bases, with 7 bases between them.

Note on this clone: Mismatch with germline at one junction end may stem from a read error. J is TRBJ2-4 and V is TRBV6-6; 8 bases map to TRBD1. The V gene's germline CDR1 is MNHNY and CDR2 SVGAGI (reference sequence). This CDR3 is 12 amino acids long. CDR3 in amino acids: CASIPDRGKVSF. The DNA for the CDR3 is TGTGCCAGCATTCCAGACAGGGGAAAAGTTAGTTTC.

V is TRBV29-1 and J is TRBJ1-4; no clear D. Trimming left V 6 bases short and J 2 bases short, with 10 bases between. This CDR3 region has 13 residues. In germline, CDR1 is SQVTM, CDR2 ANQGSEA. CDR3 sequence: CSVRVNTNEKLFF. The CDR3 DNA follows: TGCAGCGTAAGGGTGAACACTAATGAAAAACTGTTTTTT.

This clone has just a few counts. V usage is TRBV29-1 and J usage is TRBJ2-5, with 7 bases that match TRBD2. The CDR3 is made up of 12 amino acids. Per germline, CDR1 SQVTM and CDR2 ANQGSEA. V lost 5 bases and J lost 4; bases outside the gene matches: 4. The CDR3 protein is CSVTLARETQYF. CDR3 DNA sequence: TGCAGCGTTACACTAGCGCGAGAGACCCAGTACTTC.

The chain has TRBV29-1 and TRBJ2-1; perhaps TRBD2 as D (6 bases). CDR1 SQVTM and CDR2 ANQGSEA come from the germline V gene. The CDR3 totals 11 residues. Trimming took 6 bases from V and 5 from J, leaving 8 bases between them. CDR3 bases: TGCAGCGTGGAGCGGGACAATGAGCAGTTCTTC. Translating it yields CSVERDNEQFF.